This T cell receptor beta chain was recorded in a study of Graves' ophthalmopathy and Graves' hyperthyroidism. Stable hyperthyroidism referred to disease that showed no ophthalmopathy within 18 months of follow-up. The TCR beta CDR3 regions underwent amplification from RNA transcripts. Second-round multiplex PCR came after a first-round RT-PCR that employed HTBI primers. TCRdb re-derived calls from the multiplex PCR reads in MiXCR, one entry per CDR3 protein. The sample shows hundreds of thousands of distinct CDR3 sequences, approximately 22% of them seen only once. The CDR3 sequence is 14 residues long. Deletions cut 2 bases from V and 6 bases from J, with 13 bases between. Germline-derived CDR1 and CDR2 are MNHEY and SVGEGT. Study-wide results and limits: Prediction of ophthalmopathy progression reached roughly 70% sensitivity and about 72% specificity. Thyroid clonotypes that were expanded above 0.001 frequency mostly also appeared in blood.

This clonotype came up many times. As yet, its antigen is unknown. The rearrangement links TRBV6-2 or TRBV6-3 to TRBJ2-5; D is unclear. Sequenced material: peripheral blood. This TCR derives from a woman aged 18-35 years with stable Graves' hyperthyroidism. Some clones in this sample may be carry-over from other donors' samples. CDR3 protein: CASSYPASIQTQYF. The DNA for the CDR3 is TGTGCCAGCAGTTACCCCGCTAGTATACAGACCCAGTACTTC.